The present T cell receptor beta chain was sequenced within a study of lymphopenia after photon versus proton radiotherapy. Regarding the study as a whole: Only patients who died were analyzed for survival; proton advantage is unproven. Post-nadir diversity loss with photons came from oligoclonal expansion, particularly CD8+ Temra cells.

Some clones are missing from TCRdb's copy, which holds only in-frame ones; the method was immunoSEQ multiplex PCR. The sample has around 62,000 clones, around 85% seen once; the top ten hold around 2.1%. Turning to this clone: Antigen unknown.

This TCR derives from a man in his sixties with pancreatic cancer. Sequenced material: peripheral blood, taken from a patient treated with proton-based radiotherapy.

CDR3 in DNA: TGCGCCAGCAGCTTGGCCCCGATAGGCGAGCAGTACTTC. Its translation is CASSLAPIGEQYF. The chain joins TRBV5-1 to TRBJ2-7, with unresolved D. The CDR3 has 13 amino acids. V was cut by 0 bases and J by 6 bases, with 10 bases left in between. The germline V gene has CDR1 SGHRS and CDR2 YFSETQ.